A single sample is the source of the 26 T cell receptor beta chains below, sequenced in a study of shared T cell receptors in the human thymus. This table comes from immunoSEQ multiplex PCR, and its TCRdb copy is limited to in-frame clones, with some not included. The data show some 660,000 clones, around 87% seen once. The data were also submitted as part of a second study, on human thymus T cells.

Specimen: thymocytes. These receptor sequences come from a boy under two years old with a congenital heart defect.

V and J are TRBV10-2 and TRBJ2-4, with D uncertain. V was shortened by 7 bases and J by 0 bases, with 7 bases between the two germline ends. There are 13 residues in the CDR3. Germline assignment: CDR1 WSHSY and CDR2 SAAADI. In DNA form, the CDR3 reads TGCGCCAGCAAGAGCCCAGCCAAAAACATTCAGTACTTC. Amino acids: CASKSPAKNIQYF.

The chain uses TRBV4-3 and TRBJ2-1; D not resolved. V was shortened by 4 bases and J by 8 bases, with 12 bases between the two germline ends. CDR3 size: 13 residues. In germline, CDR1 is LGHNA, CDR2 YSLEER. Here the CDR3 DNA reads TGCGCCAGCAGCCGGAGTGGCCGCCATGAGCAGTTCTTC. As protein: CASSRSGRHEQFF.

This rearrangement joins TRBV20-1 to TRBJ2-7; TRBD2 is a possible D gene (5 bases). V gave up 6 bases and J gave up 4 bases, with 7 bases separating them. Germline V gene data show CDR1 as DFQATT and CDR2 as SNEGSKA (reference sequence). This CDR3 has 10 residues. The CDR3 spells CSAIAYEQYF. The CDR3 bases are TGCAGTGCAATAGCGTACGAGCAGTACTTC.

The chain joins TRBV6-5 to TRBJ2-3; 8 bases match TRBD2. This CDR3 is built from 15 residues. CDR1 and CDR2 from the germline V gene are MNHEY and SVGAGI. V lost 7 bases to trimming and J lost 0 bases; unmatched junction nucleotides: 6. CDR3 nucleotide sequence: TGTGCCAGCATGATAGCGGGGTCTAGCACAGATACGCAGTATTTT. It yields the protein CASMIAGSSTDTQYF.

The rearrangement links TRBV14 to TRBJ1-3; a possible D gene is TRBD1 (5 bases). In germline, CDR1 is SGHDN, CDR2 FVKESK. The CDR3 covers 20 residues. Trimming stripped 0 bases from V and 1 base from J, with 22 bases between. The DNA of the CDR3 is TGTGCCAGCAGCCAAGATCAAAGTCCCGAGACAGTGGCTTCTGGAAACACCATATATTTT. It codes for CASSQDQSPETVASGNTIYF.

The chain couples TRBV7-9 to TRBJ2-7, with TRBD1 matching 7 bases. Germline V lookup: CDR1 SEHNR, CDR2 FQNEAQ (reference sequence). CDR3 length: 16 residues. V shed 5 bases and J 3 bases; nucleotides not matched to a gene: 13. The CDR3 here is CASSLPLDRSDYEQYF. CDR3 DNA sequence: TGTGCCAGCAGCCTGCCTTTGGACAGGTCCGACTACGAGCAGTACTTC.

A single count supports this clone. The chain recombines TRBV9 with TRBJ2-1; 7 nucleotides match TRBD2. The V segment lost 0 bases and the J segment 4 bases; nucleotides outside the gene matches: 10. Germline V CDR1 and CDR2: SGDLS, YYNGEE. The CDR3 runs 17 residues. The CDR3 coding sequence is TGTGCCAGCAGCGTAGAGCTAGCGGCCCCATATTACAATGAGCAGTTCTTC. This gives the protein CASSVELAAPYYNEQFF.

V is TRBV28 and J is TRBJ2-5; 10 bases fit TRBD1. This CDR3 is 16 amino acids long. CDR1 is MDHEN, CDR2 SYDVKM, per germline. The trim removed 3 bases at V and 2 bases at J, leaving 6 bases unmatched. The CDR3 region is CASSFKGQGRQETQYF. The CDR3 DNA is TGTGCCAGCAGTTTTAAGGGACAGGGGAGGCAAGAGACCCAGTACTTC. The full variable domain, completed using reference TRBV28 and TRBJ2-5, is DVKVTQSSRYLVKRTGEKVFLECVQDMDHENMFWYRQDPGLGLRLIYFSYDVKMKEKGDIPEGYSVSREKKERFSLILESASTNQTSMYLCASSFKGQGRQETQYFGPGTRLLVL.

This clone appeared a few times. The chain couples TRBV6-6 to TRBJ1-4; 8 bases match TRBD1. Per germline, CDR1 MNHNY and CDR2 SVGAGI (reference sequence). This CDR3 contains 16 residues. The V gene end was trimmed by 4 bases and the J gene end by 7 bases; junction bases not matched to a gene: 11. CDR3 in DNA: TGTGCCAGCAGTTCCGATTACAGGGGGGGGAGTGAAAAACTGTTTTTT. Amino acid sequence: CASSSDYRGGSEKLFF.

V gene TRBV27 combines with J gene TRBJ1-4; TRBD1 aligns across 9 bases. The CDR3 runs 15 residues. Trimming at V came to 5 bases and at J to 6 bases, leaving 7 bases not matched to a gene. The V gene's germline CDR1 is MNHEY and CDR2 SMNVEV (reference sequence). CDR3 DNA sequence: TGTGCCAGCAGTCCCAGACAGGGGGTCGATGAAAAACTGTTTTTT. Translating gives CASSPRQGVDEKLFF.

The J gene is TRBJ2-4, the V gene TRBV5-4; TRBD1 agrees at 7 bases. Trimming removed 3 bases from V and 1 base from J; junction bases left unmatched: 10. The CDR3 covers 17 residues. The germline V gene encodes CDR1 SGHNT and CDR2 YYREEE (reference sequence). CDR3 amino acids: CASSYRDSQRAKNIQYF. CDR3 DNA: TGTGCCAGCAGCTACCGGGACAGCCAGCGGGCCAAAAACATTCAGTACTTC.

In the case of this clone: Other DNA sequences in the same sample also yield this CDR3. The chain uses TRBV6-5 and TRBJ1-1; unclear D gene. Germline V CDR1 and CDR2: MNHEY, SVGAGI. Between the trimmed V and J ends, which lost 1 base and 5 bases, there was a span of 8 bases. The CDR3 is 13 amino acids. DNA for the CDR3: TGTGCCAGCAGTTACTTAAGCGGGACTGAAGCTTTCTTT. Translating gives CASSYLSGTEAFF.

The chain has TRBV5-6 and TRBJ2-3; D is ambiguous. The V gene lost 4 bases and the J gene lost 2 bases, with 17 bases spanning the gap. The V gene's germline CDR1 is SGHDT and CDR2 YYEEEE. The CDR3 covers 16 residues. The CDR3 DNA reads TGTGCCAGCAGCCTAATATCCCTTCTCAACACAGATACGCAGTATTTT. Translated, it gives CASSLISLLNTDTQYF.

The chain combines TRBV15 with TRBJ2-5; D gene uncertain. This CDR3 contains 15 residues. V was clipped by 3 bases and J by 1 base, with 12 bases between them. From germline, CDR1 is LNHNV and CDR2 YYDKDF (reference sequence). The chain's CDR3 is CATSSNPRGQETQYF. Here the CDR3 DNA reads TGTGCCACCAGCAGTAACCCGCGTGGCCAAGAGACCCAGTACTTC.

The chain joins TRBV14 to TRBJ2-7; TRBD1 matches at 7 bases. CDR1 is SGHDN, CDR2 FVKESK, per germline. The ends lost 4 bases at V and 0 bases at J; junction bases unmatched: 6. This CDR3 has 15 residues. CDR3 amino acids: CASSPLGQNSYEQYF. CDR3 coding DNA: TGTGCCAGCAGCCCCTTGGGACAGAACTCCTACGAGCAGTACTTC.

V usage is TRBV19 and J usage is TRBJ2-1; the D gene is possibly TRBD2 (5 bases). CDR1 is LNHDA, CDR2 SQIVND, per germline (reference sequence). This CDR3 has 14 amino acids. Trimming left V 3 bases short and J 5 bases short, with 11 bases between. DNA for the CDR3: TGTGCCAGTAGTATTGCCCGGGGAAACAATGAGCAGTTCTTC. Residues: CASSIARGNNEQFF.

The rearrangement uses TRBV5-1 and TRBJ2-5, with TRBD2 matching 12 bases. After removal of 2 bases from V and 5 bases from J, the junction contained 10 bases not matched to a gene. Germline V gene data show CDR1 as SGHRS and CDR2 as YFSETQ. There are 17 residues in the CDR3. Written as DNA, the CDR3 is TGCGCCAGCAGCTTATTATCCCTAGCGGGGGGGCTTGAGACCCAGTACTTC. Translation gives CASSLLSLAGGLETQYF.

This rearrangement joins TRBV15 to TRBJ2-1; TRBD2 matches 8 bases. The CDR3 covers 19 residues. Looked up from germline, CDR1 is LNHNV and CDR2 is YYDKDF (reference sequence). V was clipped by 0 bases and J by 7 bases; unmatched bases: 17. The CDR3, as DNA: TGTGCCACCAGCAGAGAACCCCATCCAGACGCGGGGGGCGGAAATGAGCAGTTCTTC. It translates to CATSREPHPDAGGGNEQFF.

This clone was counted once. V gene TRBV30 combines with J gene TRBJ2-6; tentatively, D is TRBD2 (6 bases). V dropped 3 bases and J dropped 2 bases, with 11 bases sitting between them. The CDR3 length is 15 residues. Germline CDR1 reads GTSNPN; CDR2 reads SVGIG (reference sequence). CDR3 coding DNA: TGTGCCTGGAGAGTCCGGGGGACTGGGGCCAACGTCCTGACTTTC. It codes for CAWRVRGTGANVLTF.

This clone showed up just a few times. Here the CDR3 reads CASSETRELNTEAFF. The CDR3 nucleotides are TGTGCCAGCAGTGAAACCAGGGAACTGAACACTGAAGCTTTCTTT. V usage is TRBV6-1 and J usage is TRBJ1-1, with D perhaps matching TRBD1 (5 bases). The V end was cut by 2 bases, the J end by 0 bases, with 10 bases between. Germline V gene sequence: CDR1 MNHNS, CDR2 SASEGT. The CDR3 length is 15 residues.

The V call is TRBV9, the J call TRBJ1-1; D is ambiguous. The germline V and J ends were trimmed by 1 base and 6 bases, with 10 bases remaining between them. Germline loops: CDR1 SGDLS, CDR2 YYNGEE. CDR3 length equals 13 residues. The CDR3 bases are TGTGCCAGCAGCGTAAGATACGGAGCTGAAGCTTTCTTT. This encodes CASSVRYGAEAFF.

The chain recombines TRBV7-3 with TRBJ2-6; D uncertain. Trimming stripped 2 bases from V and 1 base from J, with 6 bases between. Per the germline V gene, CDR1 is SGHTA and CDR2 is FQGTGA. CDR3 length: 15 residues. CDR3 sequence: CASSLSGSGANVLTF. CDR3 DNA: TGTGCCAGCAGCTTATCGGGTTCTGGGGCCAACGTCCTGACTTTC.

The chain uses TRBV4-1 and TRBJ2-7; D possibly corresponds to TRBD2 (6 bases). Trimming pared 2 bases from V and 4 bases from J, leaving 12 bases between. The germline V gene encodes CDR1 MGHRA and CDR2 YSYEKL. The CDR3 spans 14 residues. This CDR3 reads CASSQRGGVYEQYF. Written as DNA, the CDR3 is TGCGCCAGCAGCCAACGCGGAGGGGTATACGAGCAGTACTTC.

The V gene is TRBV4-3, the J gene TRBJ2-2; 7 positions agree with TRBD1. Germline CDR1 is LGHNA and CDR2 is YSLEER. The CDR3 spans 16 residues. The V and J ends lost 6 bases and 1 base, in that order; junction bases with no gene match: 8. Here the CDR3 reads CASRLRQGRNTGELFF. CDR3 nucleotides: TGCGCCAGCAGACTCAGACAGGGAAGGAACACCGGGGAGCTGTTTTTT.

The J gene is TRBJ1-1, the V gene TRBV27, with TRBD1 matching over 9 bases. The CDR3 length is 16 residues. Germline V gene sequence: CDR1 MNHEY, CDR2 SMNVEV (reference sequence). V lost 5 bases and J lost 6; bases outside the gene matches: 13. CDR3 sequence (DNA): TGTGCCAGCAGTCCGGGACAGGGTAAGGGCACACCTGAAGCTTTCTTT. It translates to CASSPGQGKGTPEAFF.

The chain employs TRBV27 and TRBJ2-7; the D gene is possibly TRBD2 (6 bases). The CDR3 contains 11 residues. CDR1 and CDR2 (germline): MNHEY, SMNVEV (reference sequence). V shed 7 bases and J shed 3 bases, with 7 bases lying between them. The chain's CDR3 is CASKGGYEQYF. In nucleotides, the CDR3 is TGTGCCAGCAAGGGAGGCTACGAGCAGTACTTC.